A single sample is the source of the 11 T cell receptor beta chains below, sequenced in a study of T cells expressing NK-cell markers (TCRdb year 2020). The library was built by means of 5' RACE. TCRdb shows the sequencer as Illumina HiSeq 2000. Following reprocessing of the reads by TCRdb, the data hold one row per CDR3 protein sequence and no DNA is available. The sample's table covers about 190,000 distinct CDR3 sequences. The top ten clones comprise 20% of the sample. Sequencing was performed on blood T cells: a sorted CD56 or NKG2C T cell subset, CD4+ or CD8+ T cells, or bulk PBMC T cells (not recorded which). The receptors were gathered from a man aged 18 to 70 in good health.

The gene calls are TRBV7-8 and TRBJ2-5; TCRdb returns TRBD1, unconfirmable since there is no DNA. Germline CDR1 and CDR2: SGHVS and FQNEAQ. The CDR3 runs 15 residues. CDR3 region: CASSLGRVQGETQYF.

This clonotype is classed as medium-sized by frequency. The chain recombines TRBV7-9 with TRBJ2-7. Germline V gene sequence: CDR1 SEHNR, CDR2 FQNEAQ (reference sequence). The CDR3 is made up of 14 amino acids. The CDR3 sequence: CASSLWQPPHEQYF.

J is TRBJ1-1 and V is TRBV5-1; TCRdb picks TRBD1, but there is no DNA to check that call. Germline-derived CDR1 and CDR2 are SGHRS and YFSETQ. The CDR3 is made up of 15 amino acids. The chain's CDR3 is CASSQDRGWNTEAFF.

The chain employs TRBV29-1 and TRBJ2-1; TCRdb's D call of TRBD1 is untestable without DNA. The germline V gene encodes CDR1 SQVTM and CDR2 ANQGSEA. The CDR3 has 15 amino acids. The CDR3 is CSVPPDRGTYNEQFF.

This rearrangement joins TRBV10-3 to TRBJ2-7; the D call of TRBD2 rests on TCRdb alone, since no DNA is present to check it. The CDR3 contains 15 residues. Germline loops: CDR1 ENHRY, CDR2 SYGVKD. CDR3: CAISESIEEGHEQYF.

V and J are TRBV2 and TRBJ1-2. Germline CDR1 is SNHLY and CDR2 is FYNNEI. The CDR3 covers 14 residues. The chain's CDR3 is CASSDVSPTYGYTF.

The rearrangement uses TRBV9 and TRBJ1-1. Per germline, CDR1 SGDLS and CDR2 YYNGEE. The CDR3 extends over 13 amino acids. The CDR3: CASSPGGVTEAFF.

The gene calls are TRBV7-9 and TRBJ1-4; TCRdb calls TRBD1, which cannot be checked without DNA. This CDR3 comprises 15 residues. Germline CDR1 reads SEHNR; CDR2 reads FQNEAQ (reference sequence). The CDR3 here is CASSLAGRGVEKLFF.

The chain joins TRBV7-9 to TRBJ2-5; no DNA is available, so the TRBD2 call from TCRdb remains unchecked. The CDR3 is 15 amino acids. The V gene's germline CDR1 is SEHNR and CDR2 FQNEAQ (reference sequence). The CDR3 sequence is CALVGLAGPQETQYF.

This chain uses TRBV9 with TRBJ1-1; TCRdb outputs TRBD1, but without DNA this stays unchecked. CDR1 and CDR2 from the germline V gene are SGDLS and YYNGEE. The CDR3 contains 15 residues. Here the CDR3 reads CASSVSGTGNTEAFF. Using reference TRBV9 and TRBJ1-1 for the parts outside the CDR3, the full variable domain is DSGVTQTPKHLITATGQRVTLRCSPRSGDLSVYWYQQSLDQGLQFLIQYYNGEERAKGNILERFSAQQFPDLHSELNLSSLELGDSALYFCASSVSGTGNTEAFFGQGTRLTVV.

V gene TRBV13 combines with J gene TRBJ2-2. Germline loops: CDR1 PRHDT, CDR2 FYEKMQ (reference sequence). CDR3 size: 15 residues. The CDR3 loop reads CASSLGRSGTGELFF.